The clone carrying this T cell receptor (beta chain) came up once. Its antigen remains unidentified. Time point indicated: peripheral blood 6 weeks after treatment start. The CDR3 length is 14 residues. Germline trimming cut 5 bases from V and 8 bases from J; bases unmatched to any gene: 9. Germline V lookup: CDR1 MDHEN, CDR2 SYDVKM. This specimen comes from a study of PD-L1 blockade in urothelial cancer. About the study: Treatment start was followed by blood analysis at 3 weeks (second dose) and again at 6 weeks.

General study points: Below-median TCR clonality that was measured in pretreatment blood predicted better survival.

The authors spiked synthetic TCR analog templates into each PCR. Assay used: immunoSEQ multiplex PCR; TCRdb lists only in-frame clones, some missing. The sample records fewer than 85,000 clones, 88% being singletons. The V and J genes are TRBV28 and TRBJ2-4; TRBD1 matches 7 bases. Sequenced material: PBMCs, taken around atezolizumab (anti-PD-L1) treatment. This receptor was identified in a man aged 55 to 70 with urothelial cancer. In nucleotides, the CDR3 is TGTGCCAGCAGTCAGGGACAGACCCAGGACATTCAGTACTTC. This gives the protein CASSQGQTQDIQYF.